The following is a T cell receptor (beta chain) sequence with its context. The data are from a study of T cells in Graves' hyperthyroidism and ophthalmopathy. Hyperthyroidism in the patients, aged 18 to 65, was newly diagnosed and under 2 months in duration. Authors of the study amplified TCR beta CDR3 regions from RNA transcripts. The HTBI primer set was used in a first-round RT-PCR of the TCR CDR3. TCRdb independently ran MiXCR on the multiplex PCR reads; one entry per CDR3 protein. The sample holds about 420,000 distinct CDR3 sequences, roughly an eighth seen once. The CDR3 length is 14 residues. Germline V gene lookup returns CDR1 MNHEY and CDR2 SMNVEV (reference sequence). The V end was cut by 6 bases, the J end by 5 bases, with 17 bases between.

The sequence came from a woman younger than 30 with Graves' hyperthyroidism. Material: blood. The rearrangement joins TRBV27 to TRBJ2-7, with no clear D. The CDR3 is CASSLEPARHEQYF. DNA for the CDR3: TGTGCCAGCAGCTTGGAGCCCGCGCGACACGAGCAGTACTTC.